These 10 T cell receptor beta chains came from one sample sequenced in a study of CD8 T cells in Susac syndrome. The RNA, roughly 0.45 to 1 ug, was put through reverse transcription using random hexamers. TCRdb itself ran the immunoSEQ multiplex PCR reads through MiXCR, one entry per CDR3 protein. The table lists some 80,000 distinct CDR3 sequences, just under 95% of them singletons. The sample consisted of CD8+ T cells from PBMCs. The receptors here all came from a human donor in good health.

The genes are TRBV27 and TRBJ1-1; a weak D match, TRBD1 (6 bases). Trimming took off 2 bases at V and 4 bases at J, with 11 bases between the two ends. This CDR3 is 14 amino acids long. Germline lookup yields CDR1 MNHEY and CDR2 SMNVEV (reference sequence). CDR3 bases: TGTGCCAGCAGTTTAGGGCAGGGGAGCACTGAAGCTTTCTTT. Translation: CASSLGQGSTEAFF.

The chain couples TRBV27 to TRBJ1-2; D possibly corresponds to TRBD1 (6 bases). Per germline, CDR1 MNHEY and CDR2 SMNVEV (reference sequence). CDR3 length: 13 residues. The germline V and J ends were trimmed by 5 bases and 4 bases, with 11 bases remaining between them. This CDR3 is CASSLTGTYGYTF. In nucleotides, the CDR3 is TGTGCCAGCAGTCTAACAGGGACCTATGGCTACACCTTC.

Here the CDR3 reads CASSSGNQLFF. As DNA, the CDR3 is TGTGCCAGCAGTTCAGGGAACCAACTGTTTTTT. The chain uses TRBV6-5 and TRBJ1-4; tentatively, D is TRBD1 (5 bases). CDR1 is MNHEY, CDR2 SVGAGI, per germline. The CDR3 sequence is 11 residues long. Trimming stripped 4 bases from V and 12 bases from J, with 9 bases between.

V and J are TRBV20-1 and TRBJ1-2; D is possibly TRBD1 (5 bases). Germline CDR1 reads DFQATT; CDR2 reads SNEGSKA (reference sequence). V was cut by 0 bases and J by 7 bases, with 12 bases left in between. This CDR3 has 13 residues. CDR3 bases: TGCAGTGCTAGAGATTGGAGGGGTGGTGGCTACACCTTC. It specifies CSARDWRGGGYTF.

The table lists this clonotype with a count of one. The chain has TRBV6-7 and TRBJ1-1; the D is unclear. TRBV6-7 is assigned to the ORF class and has an uncertain function. CDR3 length: 14 amino acids. V lost 9 bases and J 0 bases, leaving 14 bases between the germline ends. CDR3 residues: CARRPGLMNTEAFF. The CDR3 nucleotides are TGTGCCAGAAGGCCCGGCCTTATGAACACTGAAGCTTTCTTT.

The rearrangement links TRBV28 to TRBJ2-3; the D gene is possibly TRBD2 (5 bases). Deletions cut 6 bases from V and 10 bases from J, with 17 bases between. The CDR3 is 13 amino acids. Germline CDR1 MDHEN, CDR2 SYDVKM. The CDR3 here is CASSIRESEAQYF. In nucleotides, the CDR3 is TGTGCCAGCAGCATTCGGGAATCGGAGGCGCAGTATTTT.

The chain employs TRBV6-5 and TRBJ2-6; D call uncertain. V was shortened by 4 bases and J by 0 bases, with 13 bases between the two germline ends. The CDR3 length is 17 residues. Germline-derived CDR1 and CDR2 are MNHEY and SVGAGI. This chain's CDR3 is CASSLAGPSSGANVLTF. The CDR3, as DNA: TGTGCCAGCAGTTTGGCAGGCCCGAGCTCTGGGGCCAACGTCCTGACTTTC.

V is TRBV29-1 and J is TRBJ2-3; possibly TRBD2 for D (6 bases). Germline assignment: CDR1 SQVTM and CDR2 ANQGSEA. V was shortened by 7 bases and J by 1 base, with 15 bases between the two germline ends. The CDR3 totals 14 residues. The CDR3 spells CSAPVGTGTDTQYF. The CDR3 region has the DNA TGCAGCGCCCCGGTAGGGACTGGCACAGATACGCAGTATTTT.

This chain uses TRBV9 with TRBJ2-3; 8 nucleotides align to TRBD2. V dropped 4 bases and J dropped 3; count of bases not matched to a gene: 16. In germline, CDR1 is SGDLS, CDR2 YYNGEE. This CDR3 has 18 residues. The CDR3 bases are TGTGCCAGCAGCCCTTGGGGCAGCGGGAGAGAAAGTACAGATACGCAGTATTTT. It yields the protein CASSPWGSGRESTDTQYF.

V is TRBV9 and J is TRBJ1-5; no reliable D call. Germline V gene data show CDR1 as SGDLS and CDR2 as YYNGEE. The CDR3 is 13 amino acids. Trimming shortened V by 0 bases and J by 7 bases, and 8 bases separated the two germline ends. The CDR3 nucleotides are TGTGCCAGCAGCGTAGCGACTGGACAGCCCCAGCATTTT. Protein: CASSVATGQPQHF.